This TCR beta chain originates from a study of T cell clonality in common variable immunodeficiency (dated by TCRdb to the mid-2010s). Overall study outcomes, separate from this receptor: CVID TCRbeta sequences were reported to have fewer deletions and N-nucleotide insertions and to lack highly modified clones with 13 or more V deletions. Differences among patients in the CVID cohort limited the correlations between repertoire features and clinical complications. TCRbeta clonality was higher in CVID subjects than in healthy controls (t-test p = 0.018), and the increase was most characteristic of about a third of subjects. Although equal DNA input was used, an average of about 85,000 unique sequences per sample was obtained for controls, compared with around 32,000 for CVID samples. According to the authors, finding the cause of the higher clonality in CVID would require sequencing the repertoires of T cell subpopulations. Fewer TCRbeta clones were shared among CVID subjects than among healthy controls (p < 0.0001).

Standard criteria were used to diagnose CVID, namely serum IgG, IgA and/or IgM reduced below the normal range together with specific antibody deficiency. A total of 44 subjects (approximately 15 female and about 30 male; age range roughly 8 to 70 years, mean age roughly 38) were included in the CVID group. Both CVID patients and healthy controls were predominantly of Caucasian heritage. At the time of study participation, every CVID subject had been on replacement immunoglobulin therapy for one year or longer. No CVID subject was ill or taking immunomodulatory or immunosuppressive medication when blood was collected. Heparinized peripheral whole blood samples of about 5 to 8 ml were collected from each donor. Genomic DNA from adults with common variable immune deficiency (CVID) and from healthy adult controls was the source for sequencing TCRbeta CDR3 repertoires. Diluted blood was subjected to density centrifugation over Hypaque 1077 or Ficoll-Paque for isolation of peripheral blood mononuclear cells. Genomic DNA was obtained from unsorted mononuclear cells using either Qiagen column purification or a centrifugation-based method.

Worth noting for this clone: Its antigen target is currently unknown. The CDR3 is cut off 3 residues early in the read; its end comes from the germline J gene.

For sequencing, equivalent amounts of genomic DNA were input from CVID and control samples. For every sample, a 60 bp segment covering the rearranged TCRbeta CDR3 region was amplified and then sequenced. The immunoSEQ assay, a bias-corrected multiplex PCR with high-throughput sequencing, was employed for TCRbeta amplification. As for how the authors treated the data: Every unique nucleotide sequence counted as a clone and was annotated with V, D and J genes, copy number and frequency. Sequences were labeled productive if in frame, and non-productive if out of frame or containing stop codons. As previously described, clonality was calculated on the basis of Shannon's entropy. The predicted amino acid sequences of productive clones were used to derive mean CDR3 Kyte-Doolittle hydropathy. Scaled V gene usage was hierarchically clustered using Manhattan distance and complete linkage with the R hclust function. Sharing of clones by CDR3 amino acid sequence was evaluated by resampling 12 repertoires per group over 100 rounds. Repertoires were searched for fewer than 85 published EBV-specific and fewer than 300 published CMV-specific TCRbeta sequences. After two CVID samples that produced fewer than 10,000 sequences were dropped from the analysis, 35 to 50 CVID repertoires remained. Held by TCRdb, this immuneACCESS table contains in-frame sequences only and omits some clones. Under half of the omission traces to an unresolved V gene where checked; the cause of the rest is unknown. D and trimming were read from the DNA, whereas the V and J calls and clone size are those reported in that table. The table for this sample lists about 33,000 clones, none of them counted only once. The top ten constitute approximately 6.5% of the sample.

Compared with germline, V lacks 2 bases and J lacks 7 bases; bases without a gene match: 9. The CDR3 spans 15 residues, from the cysteine through the phenylalanine. The DNA shown is the part of the CDR3 that was read: 36 bases, in frame from base 1. The TCR was taken from a human donor with common variable immunodeficiency. The sequenced material came from peripheral blood mononuclear cells. Recombination connected TRBV23-1 to TRBJ2-3; TRBD1 fits 7 bases in the junction. TRBV23-1 carries the ORF label, with uncertain function. The CDR3 here reads CASSQRQGWGNTQYF. CDR3 DNA, as far as it was read: TGCGCCAGCAGTCAAAGACAGGGTTGGGGAAATACG.